The entry that follows covers one TCR beta chain sequence. This clone was recorded a few times. The clone's antigen remains unknown. No per-base quality is available; no much larger clone lies one base away. The entire isolated RNA was reverse transcribed using the High Capacity cDNA Reverse Transcription Kit, and thus expressed TCRB transcripts were sequenced. Naive, central memory and regulatory T cell samples underwent deep immunoSEQ sequencing, averaging approximately 3.3 million total reads per sample. Sorted cells were lysed in RLT buffer, and RNA was extracted using DNase-treated RNeasy Micro or Mini kits according to cell number. Each cell subset was processed separately to prevent cross-contamination, with patient and healthy donor samples processed together. The immunoSEQ multiplex PCR was used to amplify TCRB sequences from cDNA, yielding 87-bp fragments that span the CDR3 region. Sequencing of the amplicons was performed on the Illumina HiSeq platform. The paper's processing steps were these. PCR bias was computationally corrected using synthetic template baselines, reads within Hamming distance 2 were collapsed, and singletons that could not be merged were discarded. Reads were aligned against IMGT to assign V, D and J genes, CDR3 length and insertions or deletions at six rearrangement sites. Within each subset, clonotype counts were normalized to sorted cell number, after which true diversity and Gini coefficients were computed with the tcR R package. The overlap coefficient, calculated on TCRB nucleotide sequences, was used to measure repertoire sharing. Out-of-frame TCRB sequences from naive cells were analyzed to stand in for the pre-selection repertoire. TCRdb's version of the immuneACCESS table is confined to in-frame rearrangements and falls short of the full clone set. An unresolved V gene accounts for under half of the shortfall where checked; the remainder is of unknown origin. V and J calls plus clone size are reproduced from that table; the DNA served to infer D and trimming. The sample has about 360,000 clones on record, around 12% of them singletons. Together, the top ten hold 0.0095% to 0.013% of the sample.

The CDR3, from cysteine to phenylalanine, totals 15 residues. The sequence is cut down to CDR3 DNA, 45 bases in frame from base 1. Sequences LGHNA (CDR1) and YSLEER (CDR2) are obtained from the germline V gene. V was cut back by 0 bases and J by 4 bases, leaving a gap of 10 bases between them. Each donor gave one peripheral blood draw, around 100 mL on average, collected into heparinised tubes. Naive, central memory, regulatory and stem cell-like memory CD4+ T cells were sorted on a BD FACSAria II using a panel including CD45RO, CCR7, CD25, CD127, CD95 and CD27. A purity above 95% was achieved for all sorted populations. PBMCs were isolated immediately by Lymphoprep density gradient centrifugation and stained directly without culture. So that batch effects would be minimized, each experiment stained and sorted samples in pairs, pairing one healthy donor with one patient. These data originate in a study of beta chain features in type 1 diabetes (dated by TCRdb to 2016 to 2019). For the study in its entirety: No differences in mean age, gender distribution, total cell number or subset yield were found between patients and healthy donors. The study compared the TCRB repertoires of sorted circulating CD4+ T cell subsets in recently diagnosed type 1 diabetes patients with those in matched healthy donors. Regulatory and stem cell-like memory subsets were obtained from only 8 patients and roughly 8 healthy donors, while naive and central memory subsets were obtained from all 30 or so donors. Across all samples, fewer than 110,000,000 sorted cells were examined, and cell number per subset correlated strongly with RNA yield.

The study at large found these results: A moderate but significant shortening of TCRB CDR3 length was observed in type 1 diabetes patients in all four CD4+ subsets. At VDJ recombination sites, patients with type 1 diabetes made fewer insertions and deleted more nucleotides, a pattern implying thymic rearrangement abnormalities. Shorter templates might be favored by PCR, yet because patient and control samples were amplified and corrected together, any such skew would affect both groups equally. Because cDNA was sequenced instead of genomic DNA, activated cells with high expression could be over-represented, although the groups did not differ in activation or CD3 levels. Naive, central memory and regulatory TCRB repertoires appeared more similar among patients than among healthy donors. Because small numbers of individuals were included in the HLA sub-analyses, any influence of HLA type on TCRB rearrangement was left unresolved.

The rearranged chain carries TRBV4-3 and TRBJ1-5; the D gene cannot be named for sure. What was sequenced was naive CD4+ T cells from blood. According to the study, the label for this sample's cell subset or site signals: true naive CD4+ T cells. This clonotype was obtained from a woman between 18 and 29 years old with type 1 diabetes. The CDR3 sequence is CASSQELAGNQPQHF. The sequenced DNA is TGCGCCAGCAGCCAAGAGTTAGCGGGGAATCAGCCCCAGCATTTT.